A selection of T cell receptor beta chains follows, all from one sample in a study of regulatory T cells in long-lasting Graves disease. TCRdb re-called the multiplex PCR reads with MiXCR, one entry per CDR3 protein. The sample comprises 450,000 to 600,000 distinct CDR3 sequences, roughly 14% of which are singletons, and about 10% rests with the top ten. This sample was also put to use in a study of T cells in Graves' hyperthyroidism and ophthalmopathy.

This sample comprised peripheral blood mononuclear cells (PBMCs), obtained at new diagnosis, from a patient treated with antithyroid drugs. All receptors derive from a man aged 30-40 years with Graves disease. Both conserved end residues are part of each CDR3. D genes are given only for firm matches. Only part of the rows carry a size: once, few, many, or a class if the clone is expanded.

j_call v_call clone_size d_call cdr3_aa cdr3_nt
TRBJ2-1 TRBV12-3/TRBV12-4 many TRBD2 CASRTSGPLNEQFF TGTGCCAGCAGGACTAGCGGGCCCCTCAATGAGCAGTTCTTC
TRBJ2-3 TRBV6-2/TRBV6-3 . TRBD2 CASSPPGLVINTQYF TGTGCCAGCAGCCCCCCGGGACTAGTCATAAATACGCAGTATTTT
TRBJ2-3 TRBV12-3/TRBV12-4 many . CASSLQSTDTQYF TGTGCCAGCAGTCTCCAAAGCACAGATACGCAGTATTTT
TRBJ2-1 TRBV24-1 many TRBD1 CATSDLGQGAKNEQFF TGTGCCACCAGTGATTTAGGACAGGGGGCGAAGAATGAGCAGTTCTTC
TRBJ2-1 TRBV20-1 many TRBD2 CSARAYGPSGVEEQFF TGCAGTGCTAGAGCATATGGTCCTAGCGGTGTCGAGGAGCAGTTCTTC
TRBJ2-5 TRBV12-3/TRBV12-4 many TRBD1 CASTWTGEETQYF TGTGCCAGCACCTGGACAGGGGAAGAGACCCAGTACTTC
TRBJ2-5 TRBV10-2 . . CASSGESGGGTQYF TGCGCCAGCAGTGGAGAATCAGGGGGGGGGACCCAGTACTTC
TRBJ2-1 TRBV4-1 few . CASSTGFEQFF TGCGCCAGCAGCACAGGGTTTGAGCAGTTCTTC
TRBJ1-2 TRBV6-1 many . CASRIGNYGYTF TGTGCCAGCAGGATCGGTAACTATGGCTACACCTTC
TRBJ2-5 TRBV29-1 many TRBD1 CSGRTGGDETQYF TGCAGCGGCCGGACAGGGGGGGACGAGACCCAGTACTTC
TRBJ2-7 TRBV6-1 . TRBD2 CASSQEAGGRSYEQYF TGTGCCAGCAGCCAAGAAGCGGGAGGTAGGTCCTACGAGCAGTACTTC
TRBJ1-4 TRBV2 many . CASSDPTDGGLNEKLFF TGTGCCAGCAGTGACCCCACCGATGGGGGCCTTAATGAAAAACTGTTTTTT
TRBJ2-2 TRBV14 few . CASSLFSPGTGELFF TGTGCCAGCAGCCTTTTTAGTCCGGGCACCGGGGAGCTGTTTTTT
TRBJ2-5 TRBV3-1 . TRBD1 CASSQDQGAGETQYF TGTGCCAGCAGCCAAGATCAGGGGGCTGGAGAGACCCAGTACTTC
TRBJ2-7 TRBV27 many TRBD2 CASSPRLAGNYEQYF TGTGCCAGCAGTCCGCGACTAGCGGGTAATTACGAGCAGTACTTC
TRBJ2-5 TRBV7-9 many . CASSLEPVVTQYF TGTGCCAGCAGCTTAGAACCGGTCGTGACCCAGTACTTC
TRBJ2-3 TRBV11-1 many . CASSLTGYTDTQYF TGTGCCAGCAGCTTAACGGGATATACAGATACGCAGTATTTT
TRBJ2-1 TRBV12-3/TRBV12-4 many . CASSGPTGEGAYNEQFF TGTGCCAGCAGTGGACCTACAGGGGAGGGGGCCTACAATGAGCAGTTCTTC
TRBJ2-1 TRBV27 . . CASRSYNEQLF TGTGCCAGCAGATCTTACAATGAGCAGCTCTTC
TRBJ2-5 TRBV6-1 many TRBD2 CASNLLAGVETQYF TGTGCCAGCAACCTACTAGCGGGAGTTGAGACCCAGTACTTC
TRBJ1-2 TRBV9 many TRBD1 CASSADTGGNGYTF TGTGCCAGCAGCGCCGACACAGGGGGTAATGGCTACACCTTC
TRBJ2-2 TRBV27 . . CASSFEGYTGELFF TGTGCCAGCAGTTTTGAGGGATACACCGGGGAGCTGTTTTTT
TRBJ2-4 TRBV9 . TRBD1 CASSSRPGGVGNIQYF TGTGCCAGCAGCTCCCGGCCAGGGGGCGTGGGGAACATTCAGTACTTC
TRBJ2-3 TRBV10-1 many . CASSSSPTDTQYF TGCGCCAGCAGTTCTAGCCCCACAGATACGCAGTATTTT
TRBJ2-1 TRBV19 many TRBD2 CASSMSGGSAEQFF TGTGCCAGTAGTATGAGCGGGGGGAGCGCAGAGCAGTTCTTC
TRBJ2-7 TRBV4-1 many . CASSQVKQYF TGCGCCAGCAGCCAAGTTAAGCAGTACTTC
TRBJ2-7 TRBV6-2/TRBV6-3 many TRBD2 CASSSASGSSYEQYF TGTGCCAGCAGTTCGGCTAGCGGAAGCTCCTACGAGCAGTACTTC
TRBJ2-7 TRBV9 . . CASSVGRGDTYEQYF TGTGCCAGCAGCGTGGGTCGGGGCGATACCTACGAGCAGTACTTC
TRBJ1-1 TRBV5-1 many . CASRGPGNTEAFF TGCGCCAGCAGAGGCCCGGGGAACACTGAAGCTTTCTTT
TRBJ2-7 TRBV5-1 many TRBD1 CASSVGQGNEQYF TGCGCCAGCAGCGTGGGACAGGGGAACGAGCAGTACTTC
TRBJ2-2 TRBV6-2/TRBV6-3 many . CASSYGRRDKTTGELFF TGTGCCAGCAGTTACGGCCGCCGGGACAAAACCACCGGGGAGCTGTTTTTT
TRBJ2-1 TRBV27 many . CASRGYPGNEQFF TGTGCCAGCCGGGGCTACCCGGGGAATGAGCAGTTCTTC
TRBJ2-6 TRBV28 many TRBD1 CASSLCLDRPCSGANVLTF TGTGCCAGCAGTTTATGCCTGGACAGGCCCTGCTCTGGGGCCAACGTCCTGACTTTC
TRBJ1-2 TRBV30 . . CAWSVLVGGGYTF TGTGCCTGGAGTGTACTGGTAGGAGGAGGCTACACCTTC
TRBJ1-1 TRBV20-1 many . CSAREDRNTEAFF TGCAGTGCTAGAGAAGACAGGAACACTGAAGCTTTCTTT
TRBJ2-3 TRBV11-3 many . CASSFVSGAQYF TGTGCCAGCAGCTTTGTTTCGGGAGCGCAGTATTTT
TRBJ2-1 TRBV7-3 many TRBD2 CASSLTSGRANEQFF TGTGCCAGCAGCTTAACTAGCGGGAGGGCCAATGAGCAGTTCTTC
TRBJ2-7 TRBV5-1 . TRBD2 CASSLVWLAGGYEQYF TGCGCCAGCAGCTTGGTTTGGCTAGCGGGAGGGTACGAGCAGTACTTC
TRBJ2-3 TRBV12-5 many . CASGYGADTQYF TGTGCTAGTGGTTATGGGGCAGATACGCAGTATTTT
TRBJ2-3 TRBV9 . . CASSADRNTDTQYF TGTGCCAGCAGCGCCGACCGCAACACAGATACGCAGTATTTT
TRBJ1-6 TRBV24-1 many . CATSDFRGPRNSPLHF TGTGCCACCAGTGATTTTCGAGGACCGCGTAATTCACCCCTCCACTTT
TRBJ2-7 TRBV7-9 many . CASSFGGGGPNEQYF TGTGCCAGCAGCTTCGGTGGCGGGGGCCCCAACGAGCAGTACTTC
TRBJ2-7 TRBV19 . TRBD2 CASSAQTASGRYEQYF TGTGCCAGTAGTGCGCAAACGGCTAGCGGGAGATACGAGCAGTACTTC
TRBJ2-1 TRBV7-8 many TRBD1 CASSKNTGTAANEQFF TGTGCCAGCAGCAAGAATACCGGGACAGCGGCTAATGAGCAGTTCTTC
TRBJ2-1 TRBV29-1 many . CSPSSISYNEQFF TGCAGCCCATCTTCAATCTCCTACAATGAGCAGTTCTTC
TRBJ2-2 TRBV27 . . CASSLSGQGWAGELFF TGTGCCAGCAGTTTATCGGGGCAGGGTTGGGCCGGGGAGCTGTTTTTT
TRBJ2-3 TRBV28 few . CATSSVTSTDTQYF TGTGCCACCTCTAGCGTAACTAGCACAGATACGCAGTATTTT
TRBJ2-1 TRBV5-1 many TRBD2 CASSGETSGSFYEQFF TGCGCCAGCAGCGGGGAGACTAGCGGGAGTTTCTATGAGCAGTTCTTC
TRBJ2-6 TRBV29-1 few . CSVLISGANVLTF TGCAGCGTTTTGATCTCTGGGGCCAACGTCCTGACTTTC
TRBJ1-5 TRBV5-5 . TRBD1 CASREGGFSNQPQHF TGTGCCAGCAGAGAAGGGGGCTTTAGCAATCAGCCCCAGCATTTT
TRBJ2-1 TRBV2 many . CASSELPNEQFF TGTGCCAGCAGTGAACTCCCCAATGAGCAGTTCTTC
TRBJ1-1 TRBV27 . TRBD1 CASSLRPGTDHTEAFF TGTGCCAGCAGTTTAAGACCCGGGACAGACCACACTGAAGCTTTCTTT
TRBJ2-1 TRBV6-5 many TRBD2 CASSYSIYSSGSESEQFF TGTGCCAGCAGTTACTCGATTTATTCTAGCGGGAGTGAGAGTGAGCAGTTCTTC
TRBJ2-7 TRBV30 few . CAWNRQHSYEQYF TGTGCCTGGAATCGTCAGCACTCCTACGAGCAGTACTTC
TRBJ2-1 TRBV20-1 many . CSARDSLAVGEEQFF TGCAGTGCTAGAGATTCGCTTGCCGTGGGGGAAGAGCAGTTCTTC
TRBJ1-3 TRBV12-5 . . CASGLVRWSGLGSGNTIYF TGTGCTAGTGGTTTGGTACGATGGTCGGGACTGGGCTCTGGAAACACCATATATTTT
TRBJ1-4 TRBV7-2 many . CASSQGKTNEKLFF TGTGCCAGCAGCCAGGGGAAAACTAATGAAAAACTGTTTTTT